This TCR beta chain was profiled in a study of blood T cells in healthy people across ages. Overall study findings and caveats: Bulk PBMC profiling left naive and antigen-experienced comparisons inconclusive.

With respect to this clonotype: No antigen is known for it.

Between the trimmed V and J ends, which lost 3 bases and 3 bases, there was a span of 7 bases. The V gene's germline CDR1 is MGHRA and CDR2 YSYEKL. The CDR3 loop spans 13 amino acids. Using a J-beta primer mix together with a sample-barcoded 5' primer, a second PCR was run for about 6 to 11 cycles. TCRdb used MiXCR to reprocess the 5' RACE reads, holding one entry per CDR3 protein. Of about 780,000 distinct CDR3 sequences in the sample, less than 60% were seen once. This TCR came from a man of 80 years or more in good health. The sequenced sample consisted of blood. This chain uses TRBV4-1 with TRBJ2-3; D is unresolved. The CDR3, as DNA: TGCGCCAGCAGCCAGGTAGCTACAGATACGCAGTATTTT. Its translation is CASSQVATDTQYF.